What follows are 15 T cell receptor beta chains derived from one specimen sequenced in a study of CD8+CD57+ T cells in acquired aplastic anemia. The template used for profiling TCR beta VDJ and CDR3 was genomic DNA. TCRdb reprocessed the reads with MiXCR, giving one entry per CDR3 protein. Seen here are more than 150,000 distinct CDR3 sequences, 48% observed once, and the top ten hold around 8.8%. Previously, flow cytometry had revealed CD8+CD57+ cell expansion in the patients chosen for sequencing. Sample: sorted CD4+, CD8+, or CD8+CD57+ T cells (not recorded which) from PBMCs. The receptor set was obtained from a human donor with aplastic anemia.

This clonotype was found a few times. The chain combines TRBV5-6 with TRBJ2-7; maybe TRBD2 (5 bases). V lost 3 bases and J lost 3, with 10 bases in between. Germline V gene sequence: CDR1 SGHDT, CDR2 YYEEEE. CDR3 length: 13 amino acids. The CDR3 nucleotides read TGTGCCAGCAGCTACGGACTGGACTACGAGCAGTACTTC. This codes for CASSYGLDYEQYF.

V is TRBV10-1 and J is TRBJ2-7, with 8 positions matching TRBD1. V lost 5 bases and J lost 6; bases outside the gene matches: 6. CDR3 length: 13 amino acids. From germline, CDR1 is WNHNN and CDR2 SYGVQD (reference sequence). CDR3 in amino acids: CASSSTGGSEQYF. Here the CDR3 DNA reads TGCGCCAGCAGTTCTACAGGGGGAAGCGAGCAGTACTTC.

This clonotype showed up many times. The chain recombines TRBV5-1 with TRBJ2-3; 8 bases map to TRBD2. V dropped 5 bases and J dropped 6; count of bases not matched to a gene: 11. CDR3 length: 15 amino acids. CDR1 and CDR2 from the germline V gene are SGHRS and YFSETQ. CDR3 sequence (DNA): TGCGCCAGCAGACAATCCGGGACTAGTGTGGATACGCAGTATTTT. Amino acid sequence: CASRQSGTSVDTQYF.

The V and J genes are TRBV19 and TRBJ2-1; 10 bases match TRBD1. The J segment lost 3 bases and the V segment lost 5 bases, leaving 7 bases of the junction unmatched. From germline, CDR1 is LNHDA and CDR2 SQIVND (reference sequence). The length of the CDR3 is 16 residues. The CDR3 loop is CASSAGTGVYYNEQFF. The CDR3 region has the DNA TGTGCCAGTAGTGCCGGGACAGGGGTTTACTACAATGAGCAGTTCTTC.

The V gene is TRBV29-1, the J gene TRBJ2-5; D possibly matches TRBD1 or TRBD2 (6 bases each). Germline CDR1 is SQVTM and CDR2 is ANQGSEA. The CDR3 runs to 12 residues. The V gene lost 7 bases and the J gene lost 6 bases, with 15 bases spanning the gap. CDR3 protein: CSAGRGAQTQYF. CDR3 DNA sequence: TGCAGCGCCGGAAGGGGGGCCCAGACCCAGTACTTC.

V usage is TRBV29-1 and J usage is TRBJ2-7, with D perhaps matching TRBD1 (6 bases). Between the trimmed V and J ends, which lost 7 bases and 2 bases, there was a span of 15 bases. The CDR3 loop spans 13 amino acids. Germline-derived CDR1 and CDR2 are SQVTM and ANQGSEA. The CDR3 DNA reads TGCAGCGCGAAGACAGGCCAAACCTACGAGCAGTACTTC. Translating it yields CSAKTGQTYEQYF.

This clonotype was observed many times. This chain uses TRBV29-1 with TRBJ2-7; maybe TRBD2 (5 bases). V gave up 4 bases and J gave up 7 bases, with 20 bases separating them. Per germline, CDR1 SQVTM and CDR2 ANQGSEA. The CDR3 loop spans 14 amino acids. CDR3 DNA: TGCAGCGTTGGCAGCACATCCCCGGGAAGGGAGCAGTACTTC. Amino acids: CSVGSTSPGREQYF.

This chain links TRBV6-1 with TRBJ1-1; 7 bases are shared with TRBD1. Trimming cost V 6 bases and J 4 bases; bases outside gene matches: 5. This CDR3 is 13 amino acids long. Germline CDR1 reads MNHNS; CDR2 reads SASEGT. The CDR3 protein is CASSPGGITEAFF. CDR3 DNA: TGTGCCAGCAGCCCAGGGGGAATCACTGAAGCTTTCTTT.

The V and J genes are TRBV25-1 and TRBJ1-2, with D perhaps matching TRBD1 (5 bases). Trimming pared 5 bases from V and 8 bases from J, leaving 18 bases between. CDR3 length: 14 residues. Germline lookup yields CDR1 MGHDK and CDR2 SYGVNS. The CDR3 loop is CASSISGAAQGYTF. DNA of the CDR3: TGTGCCAGCAGTATTTCCGGGGCAGCTCAGGGCTACACCTTC.

The V call is TRBV5-1, the J call TRBJ1-1; 7 nucleotides match TRBD1. The CDR3 is made up of 14 amino acids. V lost 3 bases, J lost 1 base, and 3 bases stayed unmatched. CDR1 is SGHRS and CDR2 is YFSETQ in the germline V gene. The CDR3 DNA sequence: TGCGCCAGCAGCTCGGGACAGCCGAACACTGAAGCTTTCTTT. Protein product: CASSSGQPNTEAFF.

The V and J genes are TRBV25-1 and TRBJ1-3; D is unclear. This CDR3 contains 15 residues. With 2 bases removed from V and 8 bases from J, the gap between germline ends came to 16 bases. CDR1 is MGHDK, CDR2 SYGVNS, per germline. In DNA, the CDR3 is TGTGCCAGCAGTGAAGCCCAAGACTATGGCTACACCATATATTTT. It codes for CASSEAQDYGYTIYF.

This clonotype showed up many times. The chain carries TRBV24-1 and TRBJ2-2; no definite D call. The CDR3 has 13 residues. V gave up 9 bases and J gave up 0 bases, with 7 bases separating them. Germline CDR1 is KGHDR and CDR2 is SFDVKD. The CDR3 DNA follows: TGTGCCACCTTTGGGGCGAACACCGGGGAGCTGTTTTTT. Protein: CATFGANTGELFF.

The rearrangement links TRBV11-3 to TRBJ2-5; D is unclear. This CDR3 is 14 amino acids long. V gave up 5 bases and J gave up 0 bases, with 10 bases separating them. Looked up from germline, CDR1 is SGHNT and CDR2 is YENEEA. DNA of the CDR3: TGTGCCAGCAGCCAAGGGCAGCACCAAGAGACCCAGTACTTC. Encoded protein: CASSQGQHQETQYF.

This clonotype was seen at least ten times. V and J are TRBV10-3 and TRBJ2-7; no definite D call. Germline V gives CDR1 ENHRY, CDR2 SYGVKD. There are 11 residues in the CDR3. V was cut by 2 bases and J by 3 bases, with 2 bases left in between. Written as DNA, the CDR3 is TGTGCCATCAGTGAGAACTACGAGCAGTACTTC. It codes for CAISENYEQYF.

This clonotype was found many times. The chain employs TRBV5-4 and TRBJ1-5; 9 bases line up with TRBD1. This CDR3 comprises 17 residues. The V gene's germline CDR1 is SGHNT and CDR2 YYREEE (reference sequence). Trimming removed 0 bases from V and 0 bases from J; junction bases left unmatched: 4. The CDR3 reads CASSLAKGQGSNQPQHF. The CDR3 DNA reads as TGTGCCAGCAGCTTGGCCAAGGGACAGGGTAGCAATCAGCCCCAGCATTTT. The entire variable domain, with the rest obtained from reference TRBV5-4 and TRBJ1-5, is as follows: ETGVTQSPTHLIKTRGQQVTLRCSSQSGHNTVSWYQQALGQGPQFIFQYYREEENGRGNFPPRFSGLQFPNYSSELNVNALELDDSALYLCASSLAKGQGSNQPQHFGDGTRLSIL.